The rows below give T cell receptor beta chains drawn from one sample of a study of blood T cell repertoires in COVID-19. Using immunoSEQ multiplex PCR, the repertoire was profiled, and TCRdb retains in-frame clones only, with some absent. The sample consists of hundreds of thousands of clones, about 89% of them appearing once. The sample taken for sequencing was PBMCs or T cells enriched from blood (not recorded which). The source of these receptors is a woman aged 40 to 49 who had recovered from COVID-19. The CDR3 runs from the conserved cysteine through the conserved F or W. D genes are given only for firm matches. Clone size is not always given. Where it is, it says once, few, many or a class for expanded clones.

once	NA	TRBV4-2	TRBJ2-3	TGTGCCAGCAGCCAAGATCAGGGCGATAGCACAGATACGCAGTATTTT	CASSQDQGDSTDTQYF
few	NA	TRBV7-2	TRBJ1-4	TGTGCCAGCAGCTTAGGGTGGCAGGCGGGTGAAAAACTGTTTTTT	CASSLGWQAGEKLFF
NA	TRBD2	TRBV4-3	TRBJ2-1	TGCGCCAGCAGCCAGGCGGGGGGGTACAATGAGCAGTTCTTC	CASSQAGGYNEQFF
NA	TRBD1	TRBV19	TRBJ2-2	TGTGCCAGTAGTGACATCAGGGGGAAGGACACCGGGGAGCTGTTTTTT	CASSDIRGKDTGELFF
NA	NA	TRBV6-6	TRBJ1-5	TGTGCCAGCACCCCGATGGGGGGTCGGCAGCCCCAGCATTTT	CASTPMGGRQPQHF
NA	NA	TRBV5-1	TRBJ1-1	TGCGCCAGCAGCTTAGACAGCCCCCGGAACACTGAAGCTTTCTTT	CASSLDSPRNTEAFF
NA	NA	TRBV5-1	TRBJ1-1	TGCGCCAGCAGCTCCAAGACAGGTAACACTGAAGCTTTCTTT	CASSSKTGNTEAFF
NA	TRBD1	TRBV7-3	TRBJ2-1	TGTGCCAGCAGCCAACAGGGGTTCGATGAGCAGTTCTTC	CASSQQGFDEQFF
NA	TRBD2	TRBV7-9	TRBJ2-1	TGTGCCAGCAGCGACCCTGGGACTAGCGGTCCTCGGTTCCTCAATGAGCAGTTCTTC	CASSDPGTSGPRFLNEQFF
NA	TRBD2	TRBV7-2	TRBJ2-3	TGTGCCAGCAGCAGGACTAGCGGGGAAGCAGATACGCAGTATTTT	CASSRTSGEADTQYF
NA	TRBD1	TRBV7-6	TRBJ1-1	TGTGCCAGCAGCTCGACAGGGGTCACTGAAGCTTTCTTT	CASSSTGVTEAFF
NA	NA	TRBV5-1	TRBJ2-3	TGCGCCAGCAGCTTGGGGACCAAAGGGGGGGCAGATACGCAGTATTTT	CASSLGTKGGADTQYF
NA	TRBD1	TRBV2	TRBJ1-6	TGTGCCAGCAGCCCGGGACAGGCAGGGATAGCCCTCCACTTT	CASSPGQAGIALHF
NA	NA	TRBV27	TRBJ1-2	TGTGCCAGCAGTGAATCAGGGAATTCTGGCTACACCTTC	CASSESGNSGYTF
once	NA	TRBV2	TRBJ2-2	TGTGCCAGCAGTGAAGCGGGGCGGTGGCGGACCGGGGAGCTGTTTTTT	CASSEAGRWRTGELFF
NA	NA	TRBV18	TRBJ1-2	TGTGCCAGCTCGCCCCAGCCGAGGGCAACAGTCTACACCTTC	CASSPQPRATVYTF
NA	TRBD1	TRBV30	TRBJ2-7	TGTGCAGGGGGCCTAATCTCCTACGAGCAGTACTTC	CAGGLISYEQYF
NA	TRBD2	TRBV7-3	TRBJ2-1	TGTGCCAGCAGCTTAACAGTCCAGGCTAGCGGATACAATGAGCAGTTCTTC	CASSLTVQASGYNEQFF
NA	TRBD1	TRBV18	TRBJ2-6	TGTGCCAGCTCACTGGGACAGGGTAGCTCTGGGGCCAACGTCCTGACTTTC	CASSLGQGSSGANVLTF
NA	TRBD1	TRBV4-1	TRBJ2-1	TGCGCCAGCAGCCAATGGTCCAGGGGGCCTCACAATGAGCAGTTCTTC	CASSQWSRGPHNEQFF
few	NA	TRBV7-2	TRBJ1-5	TGTGCCAGCAGCTTTTTCGGCAGGCCAACTCAGCCCCAGCATTTT	CASSFFGRPTQPQHF
NA	NA	TRBV11-2	TRBJ2-7	TGTGCCAGCAGCTTATCAGGATACTCCTACGAGCAGTACTTC	CASSLSGYSYEQYF
NA	NA	TRBV7-9	TRBJ2-7	TGTGCCAGCAGCTTAGTCTCCGGTTCCTACGAGCAGTACTTC	CASSLVSGSYEQYF
NA	NA	TRBV9	TRBJ1-1	TGTGCCAGCAGCGTAGCTGACGGGGGACGAACAAGAAACACTGAAGCTTTCTTT	CASSVADGGRTRNTEAFF
NA	TRBD2	TRBV18	TRBJ2-3	TGTGCCAGCTCACCACAACCGGGACTAGCGGGGGGGAGCACAGATACGCAGTATTTT	CASSPQPGLAGGSTDTQYF
NA	NA	TRBV11-2	TRBJ2-3	TGTGCCAGCAGCCCTCCCTTGACAGGCGGTACGCAGTATTTT	CASSPPLTGGTQYF
NA	TRBD2	TRBV7-9	TRBJ2-3	TGTGCCAGCAGCTTGCTAGCGGGAGTAGGAACCACGCAGTATTTT	CASSLLAGVGTTQYF
NA	TRBD2	TRBV11-2	TRBJ2-7	TGTGCCAGCAGCTTATCTCAGCGGGGGGCCTACGAGCAGTACTTC	CASSLSQRGAYEQYF
once	TRBD2	TRBV6-2/TRBV6-3	TRBJ2-7	TGTGCCAGCAGTTACTCTTGGCTAGCGGGGCGCTCCTACGAGCAGTACTTC	CASSYSWLAGRSYEQYF
NA	NA	TRBV12-3/TRBV12-4	TRBJ2-7	TGTGCCAGCAGCGAGACGGGCGAGCAGTACTTC	CASSETGEQYF
NA	TRBD1	TRBV7-2	TRBJ1-3	TGTGCCAGCACACCGACAGGGCACGGAAACACCATATATTTT	CASTPTGHGNTIYF
NA	NA	TRBV7-3	TRBJ2-1	TGTGCCAGCGGCTTACCTGGACTGCTCAATGAGCAGTTCTTC	CASGLPGLLNEQFF
NA	TRBD2	TRBV30	TRBJ2-3	TGTGCCTGGAGTGTTGAAGCGGGGAACCGAGGGAATACGCAGTATTTT	CAWSVEAGNRGNTQYF
NA	NA	TRBV25-1	TRBJ1-2	TGTGCCAGCAGTGAACCCACCGAGAACTATGGCTACACCTTC	CASSEPTENYGYTF
NA	TRBD1	TRBV5-1	TRBJ2-7	TGCGCCAGCAGCCCCACTCCCGGGACAGCGTTCTACGAGCAGTACTTC	CASSPTPGTAFYEQYF
NA	NA	TRBV15	TRBJ1-2	TGTGCCACCAGCAGAGAACAGGCCGGAGGGGGCTACACCTTC	CATSREQAGGGYTF
NA	NA	TRBV6-8	TRBJ2-1	TGTGCCAGCAGTTACCTCGAGGGTGAGCAGTTCTTC	CASSYLEGEQFF